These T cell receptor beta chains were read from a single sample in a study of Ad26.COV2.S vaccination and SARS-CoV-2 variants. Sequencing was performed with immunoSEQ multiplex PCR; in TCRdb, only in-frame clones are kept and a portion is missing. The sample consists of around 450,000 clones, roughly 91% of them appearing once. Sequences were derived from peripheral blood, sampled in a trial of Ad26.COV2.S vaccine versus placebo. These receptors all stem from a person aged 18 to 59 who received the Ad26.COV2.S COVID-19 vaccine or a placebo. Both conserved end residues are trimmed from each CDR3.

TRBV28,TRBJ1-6,ASSSYRGYNSPLH
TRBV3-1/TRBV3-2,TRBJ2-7,ASSQSAGVLY
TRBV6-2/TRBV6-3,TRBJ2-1,ASSYSGPYNEQF
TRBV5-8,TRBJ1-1,ASSSSGLRNTEAF
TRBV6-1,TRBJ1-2,ASSEGGGRFYGYT
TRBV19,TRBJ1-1,ASSMKANTEAF
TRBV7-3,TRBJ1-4,VLDRGRSEKLF
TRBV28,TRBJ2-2,ASSLWEGSNTGELF
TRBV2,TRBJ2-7,ASKILAGDEQY
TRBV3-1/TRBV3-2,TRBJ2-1,ASSQSDEQF
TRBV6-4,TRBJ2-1,ASSEGGLAAYNEQF
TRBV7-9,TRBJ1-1,ASSNRGRITEAF
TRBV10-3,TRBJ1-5,AISERDTHQPQH
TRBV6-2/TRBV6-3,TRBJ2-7,ASSAGTSGYEQY
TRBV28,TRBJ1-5,ASSRTKGVNQPQH
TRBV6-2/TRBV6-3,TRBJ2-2,ASSSGAGELF
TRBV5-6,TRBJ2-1,ASSSQRRGEQF
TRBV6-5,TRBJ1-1,ASSSGRGGNTEAF
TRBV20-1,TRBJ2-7,SASPGQGHEQY
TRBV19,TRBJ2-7,ASSMARGLDEQY
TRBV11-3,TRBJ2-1,ASSRGDREYNEQF
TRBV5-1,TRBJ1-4,ASSLEGTGRHNEKLF